The present entry profiles one T cell receptor (beta chain) with its context. This specimen comes from a study of shared clonotypes between healthy human individuals. At the level of the study: Donors had three CD4 naive, three CD4 memory, two CD8 naive and one CD8 memory plate apiece.

V gave up 3 bases and J gave up 6 bases; unmatched junction bases: 12. The CDR3 consists of 16 residues. The germline V gene has CDR1 LNHDA and CDR2 SQIVND (reference sequence). Assay execution took place at the deep level. Assay: immunoSEQ multiplex PCR; the TCRdb copy retains only in-frame clones and omits some. The sample gives approximately 530,000 clones, roughly 95% of which show up once; 0.055% to 0.075% is in the top ten. The clonotype originates from a woman aged 25-40 years in good health. The chain uses TRBV19 and TRBJ1-2, with 8 bases that match TRBD1. The sequenced sample was naive CD4+ T cells sorted from blood. Subset indicated: CD45RA+ positively selected. As DNA, the CDR3 is TGTGCCAGTAGTATCTCCCAGGGGGCGAGGTATAATGGCTACACCTTC. Its protein is CASSISQGARYNGYTF.